These T cell receptor beta chains were read from a single sample in a study of cytomegalovirus exposure and HLA in healthy donors. Generated by immunoSEQ multiplex PCR, the TCRdb table keeps only in-frame clones and is missing some. This sample yields 150,000 to 200,000 clones, of which over 75% are seen a single time; approximately 2.1% belongs to the top ten. The sample was PBMCs. These TCRs come from a woman aged 18-29 years in good health and CMV-seronegative. Both conserved end residues are part of each CDR3. Each record gives: J gene, D gene, clone size, V gene, CDR3 DNA, CDR3 protein. A D gene is named only where the DNA matches it firmly. Expanded clones get a size class; other rows say once, few or many, or leave the size out.

j_call: TRBJ1-3
d_call: TRBD1
clone_size: .
v_call: TRBV4-1
cdr3_nt: TGCGCCAGCAGCCAATTTGGACAGGGTGGAAACACCATATATTTT
cdr3_aa: CASSQFGQGGNTIYF

j_call: TRBJ1-1
d_call: TRBD1
clone_size: .
v_call: TRBV18
cdr3_nt: TGTGCCAGCTCACCTGCCGGGACAGGGGATGCTTTCTTT
cdr3_aa: CASSPAGTGDAFF

j_call: TRBJ2-7
d_call: .
clone_size: .
v_call: TRBV28
cdr3_nt: TGTGCCAGCATACAGGGAAATAACTACGAGCAGTACTTC
cdr3_aa: CASIQGNNYEQYF

j_call: TRBJ2-1
d_call: .
clone_size: .
v_call: TRBV5-4
cdr3_nt: TGTGCCAGCAGCCTTTCCACGACAACGGCGCCCTACAATGAGCAGTTCTTC
cdr3_aa: CASSLSTTTAPYNEQFF

j_call: TRBJ2-1
d_call: .
clone_size: .
v_call: TRBV6-6
cdr3_nt: TGTGCCAGCAGTTCGGGGAATGAGCAGTTCTTC
cdr3_aa: CASSSGNEQFF

j_call: TRBJ1-5
d_call: .
clone_size: few
v_call: TRBV6-1
cdr3_nt: TGTGCCAGCACCACAGTGAATAGCAATCAGCCCCAGCATTTT
cdr3_aa: CASTTVNSNQPQHF

j_call: TRBJ2-1
d_call: .
clone_size: .
v_call: TRBV11-2
cdr3_nt: TGTGCCAGCAGCTTAGGGCTTGTTGGTAGCCGGTACAATGAGCAGTTCTTC
cdr3_aa: CASSLGLVGSRYNEQFF

j_call: TRBJ2-7
d_call: TRBD1
clone_size: few
v_call: TRBV11-1
cdr3_nt: TGTGCCAGCAGCCGCGACAGGGGATCCTACGAGCAGTACTTC
cdr3_aa: CASSRDRGSYEQYF

j_call: TRBJ2-7
d_call: TRBD1
clone_size: .
v_call: TRBV5-1
cdr3_nt: TGCGCCAGCAGCTTCTCGACTTACCGGGACAGGGTTCCCTACGAGCAGTACTTC
cdr3_aa: CASSFSTYRDRVPYEQYF

j_call: TRBJ2-3
d_call: TRBD1
clone_size: .
v_call: TRBV27
cdr3_nt: TGTGCCAGCAGTTCCTATGGACAGGGGGTCTCGGATACGCAGTATTTT
cdr3_aa: CASSSYGQGVSDTQYF

j_call: TRBJ1-1
d_call: .
clone_size: .
v_call: TRBV6-5
cdr3_nt: TGTGCCAGCAGTTCTACCGGACGGGAGAACACTGAAGCTTTCTTT
cdr3_aa: CASSSTGRENTEAFF

j_call: TRBJ2-7
d_call: .
clone_size: .
v_call: TRBV29-1
cdr3_nt: TGCAGCGTTTCCGGGGGTATGACCTACGAGCAGTACTTC
cdr3_aa: CSVSGGMTYEQYF

j_call: TRBJ2-7
d_call: .
clone_size: .
v_call: TRBV6-1
cdr3_nt: TGTGTACTCCTAGGGGCCGGCGACGAGCAGTACTTC
cdr3_aa: CVLLGAGDEQYF

j_call: TRBJ2-1
d_call: TRBD2
clone_size: .
v_call: TRBV4-1
cdr3_nt: TGCGCCAGCAGCCAAGATGGGACTAGTGGCACCTACAATGAGCAGTTCTTC
cdr3_aa: CASSQDGTSGTYNEQFF

j_call: TRBJ1-2
d_call: .
clone_size: .
v_call: TRBV15
cdr3_nt: TGTGCCACCAGCGCCTCACCAGGGGATTTATATGGCTACACCTTC
cdr3_aa: CATSASPGDLYGYTF

j_call: TRBJ2-7
d_call: .
clone_size: .
v_call: TRBV5-1
cdr3_nt: TGCGCCAGCAGATTAGGGACTTCATACTACGAGCAGTACTTC
cdr3_aa: CASRLGTSYYEQYF

j_call: TRBJ2-5
d_call: .
clone_size: few
v_call: TRBV12-5
cdr3_nt: TGTGCTAGTGGGGGAGCGGGCCCTTCGTACCAAGAGACCCAGTACTTC
cdr3_aa: CASGGAGPSYQETQYF

j_call: TRBJ2-2
d_call: .
clone_size: .
v_call: TRBV6-1
cdr3_nt: TGTGCCAGCAGTGAACCCATCTCCAGGAGGGAGCTGTTTTTT
cdr3_aa: CASSEPISRRELFF

j_call: TRBJ2-1
d_call: TRBD2
clone_size: .
v_call: TRBV10-1
cdr3_nt: TGCGCCAGCAGCCCCTCTAGCGGGGACTACAATGAGCAGTTCTTC
cdr3_aa: CASSPSSGDYNEQFF

j_call: TRBJ1-1
d_call: .
clone_size: once
v_call: TRBV19
cdr3_nt: TGTGCCAGTAGTATGGTGGGGGCCTCTAGGACTGAAGCTTTCTTT
cdr3_aa: CASSMVGASRTEAFF

j_call: TRBJ1-1
d_call: .
clone_size: .
v_call: TRBV4-1
cdr3_nt: TGCGCCAGCAGCCAAGTTGGCCAGGGTCTCAACACTGAAGCTTTCTTT
cdr3_aa: CASSQVGQGLNTEAFF

j_call: TRBJ2-7
d_call: TRBD2
clone_size: once
v_call: TRBV4-1
cdr3_nt: TGCGCCAGCAGCCGGACTAGGAGTTACGAGCAGTACTTC
cdr3_aa: CASSRTRSYEQYF

j_call: TRBJ1-1
d_call: TRBD1
clone_size: .
v_call: TRBV6-1
cdr3_nt: TGTGCCAGCAGTGATGGGACAGGGGGCGCGGGCACTGAAGCTTTCTTT
cdr3_aa: CASSDGTGGAGTEAFF

j_call: TRBJ1-3
d_call: TRBD1
clone_size: once
v_call: TRBV13
cdr3_nt: TGTGCCAGCAGCTCTCACGGGACAGGGGCTCGAAACACCATATATTTT
cdr3_aa: CASSSHGTGARNTIYF

j_call: TRBJ2-1
d_call: TRBD1
clone_size: .
v_call: TRBV7-9
cdr3_nt: TGTGCCAGCAGCCCAACAGGGGAGTATGAGCAGTTCTTC
cdr3_aa: CASSPTGEYEQFF

j_call: TRBJ1-3
d_call: .
clone_size: .
v_call: TRBV6-5
cdr3_nt: TGTGCCAGCAGCCCCACAATCTCTGGAAACACCATATATTTT
cdr3_aa: CASSPTISGNTIYF

j_call: TRBJ1-4
d_call: .
clone_size: .
v_call: TRBV7-8
cdr3_nt: TGTGCCAGCAGCTTAGCCGCGTGGGGAGAAGAGAGAGGCGAAAAACTGTTTTTT
cdr3_aa: CASSLAAWGEERGEKLFF

j_call: TRBJ2-1
d_call: .
clone_size: .
v_call: TRBV6-5
cdr3_nt: TGTGCCAGCAGTTACTCGGGACACTCCTACAATGAGCAGTTCTTC
cdr3_aa: CASSYSGHSYNEQFF

j_call: TRBJ1-1
d_call: .
clone_size: .
v_call: TRBV7-8
cdr3_nt: TGTGCCAGCAGCCCGTCTAGAATTGAAGCTTTCTTT
cdr3_aa: CASSPSRIEAFF

j_call: TRBJ1-2
d_call: .
clone_size: .
v_call: TRBV19
cdr3_nt: TGTGCCAGTAGTATAGTCCCACAGTATCATGGCTACACCTTC
cdr3_aa: CASSIVPQYHGYTF

j_call: TRBJ1-2
d_call: TRBD1
clone_size: .
v_call: TRBV5-1
cdr3_nt: TGCGCCAGCAGCTACTACAGGGGGCCGGACTATGGCTACACCTTC
cdr3_aa: CASSYYRGPDYGYTF

j_call: TRBJ1-2
d_call: .
clone_size: .
v_call: TRBV7-8
cdr3_nt: TGTGCCAGCAGCCCAGGCCCCGGCCGATTGGGCTATGGCTACACCTTC
cdr3_aa: CASSPGPGRLGYGYTF

j_call: TRBJ2-5
d_call: TRBD2
clone_size: .
v_call: TRBV7-6
cdr3_nt: TGTGCCAGCAGCCCTTGGACTAGCGGGGGAGAAGAGACCCAGTACTTC
cdr3_aa: CASSPWTSGGEETQYF

j_call: TRBJ1-1
d_call: TRBD1
clone_size: .
v_call: TRBV6-5
cdr3_nt: TGTGCCAGCAGCCACCGGGACAGGGTCACTGAAGCTTTCTTT
cdr3_aa: CASSHRDRVTEAFF

j_call: TRBJ2-7
d_call: .
clone_size: .
v_call: TRBV27
cdr3_nt: TGTGCCAGCAGTTACAGGGAGTCCTACGAGCAGTACTTC
cdr3_aa: CASSYRESYEQYF

j_call: TRBJ2-7
d_call: .
clone_size: .
v_call: TRBV10-1
cdr3_nt: TGCGCCAGCAGTGAGCTCACCGCCGAGACCTCGGGGCAGTACTTC
cdr3_aa: CASSELTAETSGQYF

j_call: TRBJ2-3
d_call: .
clone_size: .
v_call: TRBV27
cdr3_nt: TGTGCCAGCAGTTTTAGCCGCACAGATACGCAGTATTTT
cdr3_aa: CASSFSRTDTQYF